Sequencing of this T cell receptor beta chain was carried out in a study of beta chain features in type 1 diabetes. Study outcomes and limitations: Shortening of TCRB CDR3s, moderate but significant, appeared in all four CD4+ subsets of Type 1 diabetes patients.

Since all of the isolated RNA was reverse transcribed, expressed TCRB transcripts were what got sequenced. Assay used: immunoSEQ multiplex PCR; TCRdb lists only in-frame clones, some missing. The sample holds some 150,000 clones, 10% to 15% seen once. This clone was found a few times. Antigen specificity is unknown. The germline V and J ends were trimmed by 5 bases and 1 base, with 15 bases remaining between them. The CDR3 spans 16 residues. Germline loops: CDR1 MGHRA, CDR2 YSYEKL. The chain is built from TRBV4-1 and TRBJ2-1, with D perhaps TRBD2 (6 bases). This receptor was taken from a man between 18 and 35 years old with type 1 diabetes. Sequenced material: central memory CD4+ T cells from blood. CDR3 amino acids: CASSLSFGGSYNEQFF. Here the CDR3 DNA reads TGCGCCAGCAGCTTATCATTCGGGGGTTCCTACAATGAGCAGTTCTTC.